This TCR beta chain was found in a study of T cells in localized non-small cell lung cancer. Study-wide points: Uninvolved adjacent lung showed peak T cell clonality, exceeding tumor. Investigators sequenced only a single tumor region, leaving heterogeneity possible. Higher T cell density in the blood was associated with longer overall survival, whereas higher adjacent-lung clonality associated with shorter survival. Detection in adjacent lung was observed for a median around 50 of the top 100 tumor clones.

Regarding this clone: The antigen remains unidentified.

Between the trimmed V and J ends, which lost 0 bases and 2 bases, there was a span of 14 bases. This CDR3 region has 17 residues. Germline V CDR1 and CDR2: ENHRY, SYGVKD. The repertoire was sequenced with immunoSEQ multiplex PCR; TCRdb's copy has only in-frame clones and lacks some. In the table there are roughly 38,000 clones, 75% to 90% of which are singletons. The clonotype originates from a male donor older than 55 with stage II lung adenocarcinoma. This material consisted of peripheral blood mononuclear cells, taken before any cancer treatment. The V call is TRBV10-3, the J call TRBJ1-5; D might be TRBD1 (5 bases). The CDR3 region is CAISESDSPGRNQPQHF. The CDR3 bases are TGTGCCATCAGTGAGTCAGACAGTCCAGGGCGCAATCAGCCCCAGCATTTT.